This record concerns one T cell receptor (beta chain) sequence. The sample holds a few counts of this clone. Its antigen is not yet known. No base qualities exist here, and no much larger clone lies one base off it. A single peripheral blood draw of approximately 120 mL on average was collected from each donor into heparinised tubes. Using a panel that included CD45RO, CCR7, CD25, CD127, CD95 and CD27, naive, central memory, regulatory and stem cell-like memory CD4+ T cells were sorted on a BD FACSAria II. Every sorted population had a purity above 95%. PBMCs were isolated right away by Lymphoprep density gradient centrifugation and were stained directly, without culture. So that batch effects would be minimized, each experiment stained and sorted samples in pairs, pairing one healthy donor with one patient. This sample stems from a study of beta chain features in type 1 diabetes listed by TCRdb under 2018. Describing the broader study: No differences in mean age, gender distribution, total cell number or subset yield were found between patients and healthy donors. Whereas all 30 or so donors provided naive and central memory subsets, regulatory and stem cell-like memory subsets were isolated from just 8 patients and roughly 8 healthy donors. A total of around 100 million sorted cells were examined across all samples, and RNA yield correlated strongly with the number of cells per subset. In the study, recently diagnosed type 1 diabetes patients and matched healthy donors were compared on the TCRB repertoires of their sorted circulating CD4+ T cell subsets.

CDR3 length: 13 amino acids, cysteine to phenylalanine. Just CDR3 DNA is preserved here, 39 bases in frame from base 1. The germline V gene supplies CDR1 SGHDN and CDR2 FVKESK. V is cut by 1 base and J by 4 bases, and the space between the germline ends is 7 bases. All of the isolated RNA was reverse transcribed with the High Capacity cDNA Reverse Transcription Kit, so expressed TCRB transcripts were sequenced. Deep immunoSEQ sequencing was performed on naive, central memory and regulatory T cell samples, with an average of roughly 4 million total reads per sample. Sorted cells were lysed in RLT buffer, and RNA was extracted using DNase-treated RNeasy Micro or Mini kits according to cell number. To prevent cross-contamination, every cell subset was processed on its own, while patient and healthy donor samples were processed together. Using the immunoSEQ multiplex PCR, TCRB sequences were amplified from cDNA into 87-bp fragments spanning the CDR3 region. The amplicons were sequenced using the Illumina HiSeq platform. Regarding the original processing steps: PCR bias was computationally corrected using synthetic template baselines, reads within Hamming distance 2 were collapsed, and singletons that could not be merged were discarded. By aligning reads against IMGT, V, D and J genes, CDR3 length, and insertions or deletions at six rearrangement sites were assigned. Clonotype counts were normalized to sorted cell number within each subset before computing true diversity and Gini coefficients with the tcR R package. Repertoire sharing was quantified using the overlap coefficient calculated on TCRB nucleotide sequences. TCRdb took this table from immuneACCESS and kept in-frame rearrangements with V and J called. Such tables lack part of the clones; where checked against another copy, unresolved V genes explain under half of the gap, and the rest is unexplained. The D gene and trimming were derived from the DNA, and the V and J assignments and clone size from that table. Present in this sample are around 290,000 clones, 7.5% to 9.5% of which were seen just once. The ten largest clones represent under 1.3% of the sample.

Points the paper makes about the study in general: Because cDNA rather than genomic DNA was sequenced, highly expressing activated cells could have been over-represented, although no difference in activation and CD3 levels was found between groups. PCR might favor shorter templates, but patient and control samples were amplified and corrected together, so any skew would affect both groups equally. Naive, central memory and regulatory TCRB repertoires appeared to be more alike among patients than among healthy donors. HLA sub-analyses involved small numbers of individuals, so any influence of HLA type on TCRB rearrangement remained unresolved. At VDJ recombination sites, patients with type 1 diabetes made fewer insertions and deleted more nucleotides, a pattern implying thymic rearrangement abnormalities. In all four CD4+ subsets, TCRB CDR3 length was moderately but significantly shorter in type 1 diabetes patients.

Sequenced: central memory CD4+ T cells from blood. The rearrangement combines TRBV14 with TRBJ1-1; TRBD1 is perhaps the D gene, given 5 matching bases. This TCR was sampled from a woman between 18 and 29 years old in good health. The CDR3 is CASSQGQLTEAFF. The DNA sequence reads TGTGCCAGCAGCCAAGGACAGCTCACTGAAGCTTTCTTT.